This entry concerns a single T cell receptor beta chain. The sample comes from a study of cytomegalovirus exposure and HLA in healthy donors. The CDR3 loop spans 14 amino acids. Trimming shortened V by 2 bases and J by 0 bases, and 7 bases separated the two germline ends. Germline-derived CDR1 and CDR2 are SGHDT and YYEEEE. 60 Vbeta and 13 Jbeta primers were used in PCR. The repertoire was sequenced with immunoSEQ multiplex PCR; TCRdb's copy has only in-frame clones and lacks some. The data hold approximately 190,000 clones, with more than 75% observed a single time. This clonotype was sampled from a woman younger than 30 in good health and CMV-seronegative. The chain couples TRBV5-6 to TRBJ2-3; D remains ambiguous. Sequencing used PBMCs. The CDR3 spells CASSFFTSTDTQYF. In DNA, the CDR3 is TGTGCCAGCAGCTTTTTTACTAGCACAGATACGCAGTATTTT.